This TCR beta chain was found in a study of T cell responses to AZD1222 COVID-19 vaccine. About the research overall: The analysis combined second doses at about 4 or about 12 weeks. Broader study findings: Vaccine-related CD4 TCRs covered spike, predominating at 160-218 and 743-854. Only a handful of AZD1222 recipients, more than five in all, had baseline seropositivity. Most donors were white British, females outnumbered males, and clonal diversity was possibly underestimated.

The method was immunoSEQ multiplex PCR; TCRdb's version includes in-frame clones alone and lacks a portion of them. The data hold fewer than 200,000 clones, with 85% to 95% observed a single time. A remark on this clone: No antigen is known for it.

This TCR came from an adult in good health. Sequenced material: peripheral blood, taken on day 0 of AZD1222 vaccination.

As DNA, the CDR3 is TGTGCCAGCGGACGGGTGGGCACTGAAGCTTTCTTT. It yields the protein CASGRVGTEAFF. The chain has TRBV3-1 (or the pseudogene TRBV3-2) and TRBJ1-1; no reliable D call. The V gene's germline CDR1 is LGHDT and CDR2 YNNKEL (reference sequence). This CDR3 comprises 12 residues. The ends were cut back, 8 bases at V and 4 bases at J, with 11 bases in the middle.